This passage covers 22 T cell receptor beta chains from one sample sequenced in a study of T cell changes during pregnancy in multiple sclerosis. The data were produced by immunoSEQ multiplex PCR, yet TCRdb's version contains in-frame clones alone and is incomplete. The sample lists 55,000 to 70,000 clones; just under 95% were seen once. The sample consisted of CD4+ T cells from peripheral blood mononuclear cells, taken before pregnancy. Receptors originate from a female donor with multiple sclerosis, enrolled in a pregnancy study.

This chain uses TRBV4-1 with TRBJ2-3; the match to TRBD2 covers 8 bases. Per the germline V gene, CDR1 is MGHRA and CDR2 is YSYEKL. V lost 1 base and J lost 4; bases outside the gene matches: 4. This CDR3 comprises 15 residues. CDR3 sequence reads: CASSQGNGGADTQYF. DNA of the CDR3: TGCGCCAGCAGCCAAGGCAACGGGGGGGCAGATACGCAGTATTTT.

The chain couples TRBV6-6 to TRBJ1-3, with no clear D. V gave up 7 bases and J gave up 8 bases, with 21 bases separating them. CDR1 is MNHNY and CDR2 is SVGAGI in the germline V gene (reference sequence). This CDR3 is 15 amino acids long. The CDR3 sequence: CASNLARDLSYTIYF. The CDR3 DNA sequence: TGTGCCAGCAACCTCGCCCGTGATTTGAGTTACACCATATATTTT.

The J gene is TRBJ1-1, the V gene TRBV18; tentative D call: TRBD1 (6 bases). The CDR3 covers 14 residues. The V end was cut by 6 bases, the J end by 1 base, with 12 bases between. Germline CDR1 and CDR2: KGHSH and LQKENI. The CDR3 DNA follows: TGTGCCAGCTCGAGAGGACAGAAGAACACTGAAGCTTTCTTT. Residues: CASSRGQKNTEAFF.

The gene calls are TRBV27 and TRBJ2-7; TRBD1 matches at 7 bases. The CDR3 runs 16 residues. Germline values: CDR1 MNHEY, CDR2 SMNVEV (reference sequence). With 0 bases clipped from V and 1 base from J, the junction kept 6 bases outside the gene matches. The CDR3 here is CASSLSTGSISYEQYF. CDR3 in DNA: TGTGCCAGCAGTTTATCGACAGGGTCAATTTCCTACGAGCAGTACTTC.

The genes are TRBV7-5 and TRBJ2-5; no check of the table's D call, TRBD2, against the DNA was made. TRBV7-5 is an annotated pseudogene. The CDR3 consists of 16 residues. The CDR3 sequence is CARSAPSGSRQETQYF. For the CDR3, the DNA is TGTGCCAGAAGCGCTCCTAGCGGGAGTAGGCAAGAGACCCAGTACTTC.

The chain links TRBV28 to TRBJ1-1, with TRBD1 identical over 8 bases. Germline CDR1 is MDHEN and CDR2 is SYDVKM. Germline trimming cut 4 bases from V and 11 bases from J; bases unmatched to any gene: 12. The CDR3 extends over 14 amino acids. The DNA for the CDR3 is TGTGCCAGCAGTTGGACAGGGAACCGAATCGGGGCTTTCTTT. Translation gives CASSWTGNRIGAFF.

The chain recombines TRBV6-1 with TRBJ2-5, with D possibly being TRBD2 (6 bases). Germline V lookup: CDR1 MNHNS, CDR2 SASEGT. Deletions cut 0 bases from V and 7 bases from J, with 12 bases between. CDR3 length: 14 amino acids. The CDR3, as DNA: TGTGCCAGCAGTGAAGCGGAGGGTTGGGGGACCCAGTACTTC. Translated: CASSEAEGWGTQYF.

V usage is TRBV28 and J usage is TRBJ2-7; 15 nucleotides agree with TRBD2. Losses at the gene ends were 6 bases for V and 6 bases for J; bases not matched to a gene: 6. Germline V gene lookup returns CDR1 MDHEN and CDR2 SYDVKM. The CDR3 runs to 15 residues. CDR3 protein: CASRLGTSGGLEQYF. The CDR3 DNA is TGTGCCAGCAGGCTGGGGACTAGCGGGGGGCTCGAGCAGTACTTC.

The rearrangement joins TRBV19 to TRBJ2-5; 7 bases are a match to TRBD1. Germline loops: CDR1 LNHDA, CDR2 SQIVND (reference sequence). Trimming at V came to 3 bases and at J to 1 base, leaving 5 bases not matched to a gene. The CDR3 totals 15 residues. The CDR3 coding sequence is TGTGCCAGTAGTATGCAGGGGGTGCCCCAAGAGACCCAGTACTTC. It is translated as CASSMQGVPQETQYF. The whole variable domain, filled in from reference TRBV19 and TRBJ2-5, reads DGGITQSPKYLFRKEGQNVTLSCEQNLNHDAMYWYRQDPGQGLRLIYYSQIVNDFQKGDIAEGYSVSREKKESFPLTVTSAQKNPTAFYLCASSMQGVPQETQYFGPGTRLLVL.

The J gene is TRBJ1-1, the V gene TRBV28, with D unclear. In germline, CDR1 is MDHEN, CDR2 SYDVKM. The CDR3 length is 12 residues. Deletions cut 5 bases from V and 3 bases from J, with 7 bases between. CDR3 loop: CASSLPYTEAFF. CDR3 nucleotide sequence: TGTGCCAGCAGTCTCCCCTACACTGAAGCTTTCTTT.

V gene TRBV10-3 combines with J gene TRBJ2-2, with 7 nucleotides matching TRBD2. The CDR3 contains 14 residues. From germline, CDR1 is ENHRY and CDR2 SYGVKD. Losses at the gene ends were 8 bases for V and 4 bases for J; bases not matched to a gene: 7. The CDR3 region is CAISAGAVTGELFF. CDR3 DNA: TGTGCCATCTCGGCGGGAGCGGTCACCGGGGAGCTGTTTTTT.

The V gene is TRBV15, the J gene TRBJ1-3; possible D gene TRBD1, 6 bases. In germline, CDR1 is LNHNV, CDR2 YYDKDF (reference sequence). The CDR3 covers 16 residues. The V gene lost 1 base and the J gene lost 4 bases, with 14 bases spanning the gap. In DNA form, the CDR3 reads TGTGCCACCAGCAGAGTTGCGGGGGCTGGCGGAAACACCATATATTTT. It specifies CATSRVAGAGGNTIYF.

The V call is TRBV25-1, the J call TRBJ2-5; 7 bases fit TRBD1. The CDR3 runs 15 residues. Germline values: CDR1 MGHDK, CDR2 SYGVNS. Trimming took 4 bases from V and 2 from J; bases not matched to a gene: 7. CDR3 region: CASSGYYRGQETQYF. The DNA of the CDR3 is TGTGCCAGCAGTGGATATTACAGGGGTCAAGAGACCCAGTACTTC.

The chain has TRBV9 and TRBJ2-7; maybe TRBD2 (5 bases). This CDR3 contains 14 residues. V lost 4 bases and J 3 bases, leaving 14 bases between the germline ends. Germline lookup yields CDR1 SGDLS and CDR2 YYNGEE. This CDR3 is CASSPTGINYEQYF. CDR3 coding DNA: TGTGCCAGCAGCCCCACCGGGATTAACTACGAGCAGTACTTC. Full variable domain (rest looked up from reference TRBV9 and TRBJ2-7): DSGVTQTPKHLITATGQRVTLRCSPRSGDLSVYWYQQSLDQGLQFLIQYYNGEERAKGNILERFSAQQFPDLHSELNLSSLELGDSALYFCASSPTGINYEQYFGPGTRLTVT.

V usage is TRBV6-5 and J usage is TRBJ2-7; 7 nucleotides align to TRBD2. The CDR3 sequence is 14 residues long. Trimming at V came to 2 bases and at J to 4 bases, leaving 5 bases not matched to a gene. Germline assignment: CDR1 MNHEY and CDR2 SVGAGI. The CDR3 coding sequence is TGTGCCAGCAGTTACGTTGTGGGAGGGTACGAGCAGTACTTC. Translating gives CASSYVVGGYEQYF.

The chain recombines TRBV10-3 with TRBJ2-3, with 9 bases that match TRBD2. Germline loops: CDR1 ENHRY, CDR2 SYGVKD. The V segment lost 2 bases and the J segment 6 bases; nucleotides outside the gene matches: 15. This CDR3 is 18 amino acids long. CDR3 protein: CAISEPDPGLAGGDTQYF. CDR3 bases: TGTGCCATCAGTGAGCCGGATCCGGGACTAGCAGGGGGGGATACGCAGTATTTT.

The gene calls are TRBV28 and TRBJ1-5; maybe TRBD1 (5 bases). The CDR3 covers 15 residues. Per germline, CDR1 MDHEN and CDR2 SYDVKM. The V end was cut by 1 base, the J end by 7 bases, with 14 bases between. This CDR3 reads CASSLSAGNGQPQHF. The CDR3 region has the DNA TGTGCCAGCAGTTTATCTGCAGGGAACGGCCAGCCCCAGCATTTT.

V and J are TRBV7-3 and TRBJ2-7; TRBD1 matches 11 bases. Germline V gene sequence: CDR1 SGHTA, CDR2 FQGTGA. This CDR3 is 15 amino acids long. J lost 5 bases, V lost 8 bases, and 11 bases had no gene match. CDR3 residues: CASSRDGTGGDEQYF. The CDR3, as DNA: TGTGCCAGCTCCCGAGACGGGACAGGGGGAGACGAGCAGTACTTC.

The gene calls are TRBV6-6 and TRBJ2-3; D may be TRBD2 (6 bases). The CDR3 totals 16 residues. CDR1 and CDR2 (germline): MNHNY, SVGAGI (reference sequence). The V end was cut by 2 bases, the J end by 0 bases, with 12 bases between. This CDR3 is CASSYRLAHSTDTQYF. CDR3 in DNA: TGTGCCAGCAGTTACCGGCTAGCGCATAGCACAGATACGCAGTATTTT.

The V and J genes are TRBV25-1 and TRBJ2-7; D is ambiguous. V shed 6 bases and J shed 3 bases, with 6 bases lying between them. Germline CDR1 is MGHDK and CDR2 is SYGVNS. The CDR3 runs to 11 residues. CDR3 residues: CASRLNYEQYF. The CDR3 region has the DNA TGTGCCAGCAGATTAAACTACGAGCAGTACTTC.

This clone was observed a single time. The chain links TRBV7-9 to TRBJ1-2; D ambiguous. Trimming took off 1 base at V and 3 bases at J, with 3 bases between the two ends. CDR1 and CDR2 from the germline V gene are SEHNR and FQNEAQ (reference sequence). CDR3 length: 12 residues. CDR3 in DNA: TGTGCCAGCAGCTTAGGAGACTATGGCTACACCTTC. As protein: CASSLGDYGYTF.

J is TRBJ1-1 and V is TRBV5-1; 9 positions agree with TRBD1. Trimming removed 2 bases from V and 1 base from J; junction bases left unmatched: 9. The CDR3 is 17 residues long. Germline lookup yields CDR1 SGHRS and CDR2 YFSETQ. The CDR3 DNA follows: TGCGCCAGCAGCTTCGCCGACAGGGGGAGAGAGAACACTGAAGCTTTCTTT. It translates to CASSFADRGRENTEAFF.